This is a list of T cell receptor beta chains from one sample in a study of T cells in Graves' hyperthyroidism and ophthalmopathy. One entry per CDR3 protein, called by TCRdb with MiXCR from the multiplex PCR reads. The sample lists under 400,000 distinct CDR3 sequences, 18% occurring once. Sequencing used blood. These receptors came from a woman aged 50 to 60 with Graves' hyperthyroidism. Each CDR3 is given with its conserved first and last residue. A D gene is named only where the DNA matches it firmly. Size tells how often a clone was seen (once, few, many) or the class of an expanded clone, and some rows leave it out.

CDR3nt	CDR3aa	d_gene	j_gene	abundance	v_gene
TGTGCCGGCAGTGGACAGGGAAACACTGAAGCTTTCTTT	CAGSGQGNTEAFF	TRBD1	TRBJ1-1	-	TRBV2
TGTGCCACCAGCGGGGACAGTAGCCCATCCTACAATGAGCAGTTCTTC	CATSGDSSPSYNEQFF	TRBD1	TRBJ2-1	few	TRBV15
TGTGCCAGCAAAGGGGACACTAATGAAAAACTGTTTTTT	CASKGDTNEKLFF	-	TRBJ1-4	-	TRBV6-1
TGTGCCATCAGTGAGTCGCCCCTGGGGGGCACAGATACGCAGTATTTT	CAISESPLGGTDTQYF	-	TRBJ2-3	few	TRBV10-3
TGCGCCAGCAGTCTTAGCGGGGGGGCAAGCACAGATACGCAGTATTTT	CASSLSGGASTDTQYF	TRBD2	TRBJ2-3	many	TRBV5-1
TGTGCCATCAGTGAGTCGTTTAAACCGGTCTACACCTTC	CAISESFKPVYTF	-	TRBJ1-2	-	TRBV10-3
TGCGCCAGCAGCCAAGATCAGGGCTCCTCGTGGGGCTACACCTTC	CASSQDQGSSWGYTF	-	TRBJ1-2	-	TRBV4-1
TGTGCCAGCTCACCGTTCGGCGGGGGCAATAATGAAAAACTGTTTTTT	CASSPFGGGNNEKLFF	-	TRBJ1-4	many	TRBV18
TGTGCCAGCTCACCACCGATTACTGCTGGAAACACCATATATTTT	CASSPPITAGNTIYF	-	TRBJ1-3	few	TRBV18
TGTGCCAGCAGGACTAGCGCCGGATACAATGAGCAGTTCTTC	CASRTSAGYNEQFF	TRBD2	TRBJ2-1	few	TRBV11-2
TGTGCCATCAGTGAGTTGGACAGCCCCGGTGAAAAACTGTTTTTT	CAISELDSPGEKLFF	-	TRBJ1-4	-	TRBV10-3
TGTGCCAGTAGTATATCAGGAAGCGAGCAGTACTTC	CASSISGSEQYF	-	TRBJ2-7	few	TRBV19
TGTGCCAGCCGGACTAGCGGGGTCAATGAGCAGTTCTTC	CASRTSGVNEQFF	TRBD2	TRBJ2-1	-	TRBV19
TGTGCCAGCTCATCACCGAACGAACAAGAGACCCAGTACTTC	CASSSPNEQETQYF	-	TRBJ2-5	few	TRBV18
TGCAGTGCTAGAGATCTTGGACAGGACTCTGAAGCTTTCTTT	CSARDLGQDSEAFF	TRBD1	TRBJ1-1	few	TRBV20-1
TGTGCCAGCAGCCCGGGCGGCGGGGGGGAGGACACCGGGGAGCTGTTTTTT	CASSPGGGGEDTGELFF	TRBD2	TRBJ2-2	few	TRBV28
TGTGCCAGCAGCCCCACCCCTGGACAGGGCCGTGAGGATACGCAGTATTTT	CASSPTPGQGREDTQYF	TRBD1	TRBJ2-3	many	TRBV12-3/TRBV12-4
TGTGCCACCCAGAGCCGGCTCCACGAGCAGTACTTC	CATQSRLHEQYF	-	TRBJ2-7	few	TRBV24-1
TGTGCCAGCAGGGGAGGACAGGGATCTTCACCCCTCCACTTT	CASRGGQGSSPLHF	TRBD1	TRBJ1-6	-	TRBV27
TGTGCCAGCAGCCCGCAGACAGGAATAGAGGGGACTGAAGCTTTCTTT	CASSPQTGIEGTEAFF	-	TRBJ1-1	-	TRBV7-9
TGTGCCAGCAGCGAAGAGGGACAGATCCACAATGAGCAGTTCTTC	CASSEEGQIHNEQFF	TRBD1	TRBJ2-1	few	TRBV7-8
TGTGCCAGCAGTGATGGGGGGACAACTGAAGCTTTCTTT	CASSDGGTTEAFF	-	TRBJ1-1	many	TRBV6-1
TGTGCCAGCAGTGATCAGCGGCGCCTTGATACGCAGTATTTT	CASSDQRRLDTQYF	-	TRBJ2-3	many	TRBV27
TGTGCCAGCAGTTCTGGCCCGTGGGAAGGCTACACCTTC	CASSSGPWEGYTF	-	TRBJ1-2	many	TRBV27
TGTGCCAGCAGACCTACAGGGAACTACGAGCAGTACTTC	CASRPTGNYEQYF	-	TRBJ2-7	many	TRBV28
TGTGCCAGCAGCCCTGGACTAGCGGGGGTGGTATTCACAGATACGCAGTATTTT	CASSPGLAGVVFTDTQYF	TRBD2	TRBJ2-3	many	TRBV7-9
TGTGCCAGCGCGGGAAGCACAGATACGCAGTATTTT	CASAGSTDTQYF	-	TRBJ2-3	few	TRBV5-6
TGTGCCAGCTCACTTCTAGCGGGGGGGCTCTCCTACAATGAGCAGTTCTTC	CASSLLAGGLSYNEQFF	TRBD2	TRBJ2-1	few	TRBV18
TGCGCCAGCAGCTTACGACTCGGACGGACGAACAACCAGCCCCAGCATTTT	CASSLRLGRTNNQPQHF	-	TRBJ1-5	many	TRBV5-1
TGCGCCAGCGGCGGGACAGGGAGGAGTGAGCAGTTCTTC	CASGGTGRSEQFF	TRBD1	TRBJ2-1	few	TRBV4-1
TGTGCCAGCAGCTTAGTTTATGGTCAGCCCCAGCATTTT	CASSLVYGQPQHF	-	TRBJ1-5	many	TRBV11-2
TGTGCCAGCCGGTTCACCGGGGGCACTGAAGCTTTCTTT	CASRFTGGTEAFF	-	TRBJ1-1	many	TRBV2
TGTGCCAGCTCATCTAACGGGACAGCGGGCCGATCCTATGGCTACACCTTC	CASSSNGTAGRSYGYTF	TRBD1	TRBJ1-2	many	TRBV18
TGTGCCAGCAGCCTTTGGCGTCAAGAGACCCAGTACTTC	CASSLWRQETQYF	-	TRBJ2-5	many	TRBV3-1
TGCGCCAGCAGCTGGGAGGGGCCCTTGGGTAACTATGGCTACACCTTC	CASSWEGPLGNYGYTF	-	TRBJ1-2	-	TRBV5-1
TGCGCCAGCACCCGAAGCGGGGCGCTCAAAGAGACCCAGTACTTC	CASTRSGALKETQYF	TRBD2	TRBJ2-5	once	TRBV5-1
TGTGCCAGTAGGCGGGGGAACTACAATGAGCAGTTCTTC	CASRRGNYNEQFF	TRBD2	TRBJ2-1	few	TRBV19
TGTGCCACTACAGGACCCGCGAACACCGGGGAGCTGTTTTTT	CATTGPANTGELFF	-	TRBJ2-2	-	TRBV7-3
TGCGCCAGCAGTCTCCAATCAGGGGGCGTCGCCTACGAGCAGTACTTC	CASSLQSGGVAYEQYF	TRBD1	TRBJ2-7	few	TRBV10-2
TGCAGTGCTAGCGGATCTAGCGGGAGCCCAGATACGCAGTATTTT	CSASGSSGSPDTQYF	TRBD2	TRBJ2-3	-	TRBV20-1
TGTGCCAGCAGCTTGACAGGGCAGGGCGGCTACACCTTC	CASSLTGQGGYTF	-	TRBJ1-2	-	TRBV5-5
TGTGCCAGCAGTTTAGGGGGGCCGCATCAGCCCCAGCATTTT	CASSLGGPHQPQHF	-	TRBJ1-5	few	TRBV27
TGCAGTGCTGCCGGGCCCTTGGCATCCCAGTACTTC	CSAAGPLASQYF	-	TRBJ2-5	many	TRBV20-1
TGTGCCAGCAGCCTAAGCACGACATTGCCATCGGTCAATGAGCAGTTCTTC	CASSLSTTLPSVNEQFF	-	TRBJ2-1	many	TRBV3-1
TGTGCCAGCAGTGATATTGTAGCGGGCAGCTACAATGAGCAGTTCTTC	CASSDIVAGSYNEQFF	TRBD2	TRBJ2-1	many	TRBV2
TGTGCCAGCAGTGAGACAGGGAACACTGAAGCTTTCTTT	CASSETGNTEAFF	-	TRBJ1-1	-	TRBV12-3/TRBV12-4
TGTGCCAGCAGACTGGGACAGGGCACTGAAGCTTTCTTT	CASRLGQGTEAFF	TRBD1	TRBJ1-1	many	TRBV12-3/TRBV12-4
TGCGCCAGCAGCCAAGGACAGGGACCACGCTACAATGAGCAGTTCTTC	CASSQGQGPRYNEQFF	TRBD1	TRBJ2-1	many	TRBV5-1
TGTGCCAGCAGGGAGGGCGGGGAGCTGTTTTTT	CASREGGELFF	-	TRBJ2-2	many	TRBV28
TGTGCCAGCAGTAAAGCGGGGGCATACAATGAGCAGTTCTTC	CASSKAGAYNEQFF	TRBD2	TRBJ2-1	-	TRBV6-1
TGTGCCACCTGGGCAGCCGGCCTAGCCAAAAACATTCAGTACTTC	CATWAAGLAKNIQYF	-	TRBJ2-4	-	TRBV6-1
TGTGCCAGCAGTTCCCCAACTAGGGATGAGCAGTTCTTC	CASSSPTRDEQFF	-	TRBJ2-1	many	TRBV6-1
TGCGCCAGCAGCTTGACTAGCGGGAGCGATACGCAGTATTTT	CASSLTSGSDTQYF	TRBD2	TRBJ2-3	many	TRBV5-1
TGCAGTGCTAGAGAGGTGATCGGGAGCACAGATACGCAGTATTTT	CSAREVIGSTDTQYF	-	TRBJ2-3	few	TRBV20-1
TGTGCCAGCTCACCCCCCTCATCCACAGGGGGGAACACTGAAGCTTTCTTT	CASSPPSSTGGNTEAFF	TRBD1	TRBJ1-1	many	TRBV18